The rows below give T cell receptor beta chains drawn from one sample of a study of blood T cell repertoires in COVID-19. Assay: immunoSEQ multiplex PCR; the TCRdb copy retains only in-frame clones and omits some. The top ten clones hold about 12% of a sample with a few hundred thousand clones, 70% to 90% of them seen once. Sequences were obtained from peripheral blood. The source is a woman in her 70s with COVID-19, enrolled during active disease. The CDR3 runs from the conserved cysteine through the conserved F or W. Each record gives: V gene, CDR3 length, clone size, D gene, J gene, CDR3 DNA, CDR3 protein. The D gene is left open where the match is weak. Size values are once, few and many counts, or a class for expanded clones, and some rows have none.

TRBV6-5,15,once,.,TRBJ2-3,TGTGCCAGCAGTTACTTTGGGCCGAACACAGATACGCAGTATTTT,CASSYFGPNTDTQYF
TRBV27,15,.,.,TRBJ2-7,TGTGCCAGCAGTTCATCCAGGGCAGCTAACTACGAGCAGTACTTC,CASSSSRAANYEQYF
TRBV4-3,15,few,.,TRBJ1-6,TGCGCCAGCAGCCAAATGACAGAAAACAATTCACCCCTCCACTTT,CASSQMTENNSPLHF
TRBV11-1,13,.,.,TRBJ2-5,TGTGCCAGCAGCTTAGTAGGGGGAGAGACCCAGTACTTC,CASSLVGGETQYF
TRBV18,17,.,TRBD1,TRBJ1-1,TGTGCCAGCTCACCTGGGGGACAGGGGGGGATGAACACTGAAGCTTTCTTT,CASSPGGQGGMNTEAFF
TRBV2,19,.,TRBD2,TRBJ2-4,TGTGCCAGCGACACTACCGGGACTAGCGGGGCCATAGCCAAAAACATTCAGTACTTC,CASDTTGTSGAIAKNIQYF
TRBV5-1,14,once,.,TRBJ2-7,TGCGCCAGCAGCTTGGCCGGGGTTGCCTACGAGCAGTACTTC,CASSLAGVAYEQYF
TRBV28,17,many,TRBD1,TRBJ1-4,TGTGCCAGCAGCAATAAGCTGAACAGGGGACGTGGTGAAAAACTGTTTTTT,CASSNKLNRGRGEKLFF
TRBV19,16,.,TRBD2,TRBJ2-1,TGTGCCAGCTTCCCTCTGGGGGGGTCTTCCTACAATGAGCAGTTCTTC,CASFPLGGSSYNEQFF
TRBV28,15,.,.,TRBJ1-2,TGTGCCAGCACCCCACCCGGGGTGATTAACTATGGCTACACCTTC,CASTPPGVINYGYTF
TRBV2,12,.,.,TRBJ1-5,TGTGCCAGCAGTGACACGGATCAGCCCCAGCATTTT,CASSDTDQPQHF
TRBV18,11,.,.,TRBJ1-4,TGTGCCAGCTCACCGGGCGAAAAACTGTTTTTT,CASSPGEKLFF
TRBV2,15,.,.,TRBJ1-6,TGTGCCAGCAGTTACAGGGACGGTTTGGGTTCACCCCTCCACTTT,CASSYRDGLGSPLHF
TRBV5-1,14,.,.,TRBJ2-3,TGCGCCAGCAGCTTGTTTCAGAGCACAGATACGCAGTATTTT,CASSLFQSTDTQYF
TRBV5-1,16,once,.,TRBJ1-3,TGCGCCAGCAGCTTGCTGGGCAGCACCACTGGAAACACCATATATTTT,CASSLLGSTTGNTIYF
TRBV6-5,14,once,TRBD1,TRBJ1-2,TGTGCCAGCAGCCTGGCAGGGGGATTGGGTGGCTACACCTTC,CASSLAGGLGGYTF
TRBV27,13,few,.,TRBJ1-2,TGTGCCAGCAGCCGTGGACAGAACTATGGCTACACCTTC,CASSRGQNYGYTF
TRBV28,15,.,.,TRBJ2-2,TGTGCCAGCAGCCGAACAGGGCTGGGCACCGGGGAGCTGTTTTTT,CASSRTGLGTGELFF
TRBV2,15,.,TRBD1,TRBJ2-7,TGTGCCAGCAGTGTTGGAGGACAGGGTAATTACGAGCAGTACTTC,CASSVGGQGNYEQYF
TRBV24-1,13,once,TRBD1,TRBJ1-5,TGTGCCACCTCCGGACAGGGGATTCAGCCCCAGCATTTT,CATSGQGIQPQHF
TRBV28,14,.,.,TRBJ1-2,TGTGCCAGCAGTTTATCTGAAAGAGTTACTGGCTACACCTTC,CASSLSERVTGYTF
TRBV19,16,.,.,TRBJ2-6,TGTGCCAGCCAAGGGACATTCCTCTCTGGGGCCAACGTCCTGACTTTC,CASQGTFLSGANVLTF
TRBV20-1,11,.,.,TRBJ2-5,TGCAGTGCCAAACTCTCTGCGACCCAGTACTTC,CSAKLSATQYF
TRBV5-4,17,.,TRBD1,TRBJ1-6,TGTGCCAGCAGCTTGGGGGCAGGGACAGGGAATAATTCACCCCTCCACTTT,CASSLGAGTGNNSPLHF
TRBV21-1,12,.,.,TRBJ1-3,TGTGCCAGCTGTCAAAACAGCTACACCATATATTTT,CASCQNSYTIYF
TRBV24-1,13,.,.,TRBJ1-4,TGTGCCACCAGTGCGGACGGGAATGAAGAACTGTTTTTT,CATSADGNEELFF
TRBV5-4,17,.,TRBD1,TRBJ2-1,TGTGCCAGCAACTCTAACGGGGCAGGGGGTTCCTACAATGAGCAGTTCTTC,CASNSNGAGGSYNEQFF
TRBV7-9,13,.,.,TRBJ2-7,TGTGCCAGCAGCTTAGCAAGGGGTGGAGAGCAGTACTTC,CASSLARGGEQYF
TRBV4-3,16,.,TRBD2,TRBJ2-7,TGCGCCAGCAGCCAAGAGCCTAGCGGGGCTACCTACGAGCAGTACTTC,CASSQEPSGATYEQYF
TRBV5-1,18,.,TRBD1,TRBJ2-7,TGCGCCAGCAGCTTTTACCCGCCGGGACAGGGGACGTCCTACGAGCAGTACTTC,CASSFYPPGQGTSYEQYF
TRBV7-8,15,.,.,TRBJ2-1,TGTGCCAGCAGCTTAGTGGGCGGGACGTACAATGAGCAGTTCTTC,CASSLVGGTYNEQFF
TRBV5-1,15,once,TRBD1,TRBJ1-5,TGCGCCAGCAAGGTCGCGGACAGGGCCCATCAGCCCCAGCATTTT,CASKVADRAHQPQHF
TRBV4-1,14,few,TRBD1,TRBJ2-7,TGCGCCAGCAGCTACCCGGGACAGGGGAACGAGCAGTACTTC,CASSYPGQGNEQYF
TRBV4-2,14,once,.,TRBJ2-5,TGTGCCAGCAGCCAAGACGCCCTTGAGGAGACCCAGTACTTC,CASSQDALEETQYF
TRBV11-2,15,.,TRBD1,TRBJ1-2,TGTGCCAGCAGCACACAGGGGAGTATTAACTATGGCTACACCTTC,CASSTQGSINYGYTF
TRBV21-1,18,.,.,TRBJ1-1,TGTGCCAGCAGCAAAGTTGGCGGGACAGGGGGCCCGAACACTGAAGCTTTCTTT,CASSKVGGTGGPNTEAFF
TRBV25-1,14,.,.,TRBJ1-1,TGTGCCAGCAGTGGGTGGACAGCGTACACTGAAGCTTTCTTT,CASSGWTAYTEAFF
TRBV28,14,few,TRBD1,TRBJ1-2,TGTGCCAGCAGTCCGGGACAGCGATCTTATGGCTACACCTTC,CASSPGQRSYGYTF
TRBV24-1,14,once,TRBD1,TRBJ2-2,TGTGCCACCAGTGCCCAGGGGGCAGACGGGGAGCTGTTTTTT,CATSAQGADGELFF
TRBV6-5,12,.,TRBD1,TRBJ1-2,TGTGCCAGCAGCTACGACAGGGTTGGCTACACCTTC,CASSYDRVGYTF
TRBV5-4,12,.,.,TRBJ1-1,TGTGCCAGCAGCTTTTCTTACACTGAAGCTTTCTTT,CASSFSYTEAFF
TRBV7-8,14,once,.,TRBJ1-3,TGTGCCAGCAACCCCGGGGGATCTGGAAACACCATATATTTT,CASNPGGSGNTIYF